These 32 T cell receptor beta chains originate from one sample sequenced in a study of naive and memory T cell subsets (dated by TCRdb to the late 2010s). Here is what the overall study found, with its caveats: Naive repertoires, especially CD8, contained a few larger clonotypes, possibly memory cells re-expressing CD45RA.

These receptors' targets are unknown. The library relied on UMI-ligation and nested PCR. The run used an Illumina MiSeq. To cover both TRBC1 and TRBC2, the beta constant-region primer consisted of an equimolar mix of two oligonucleotides. The ligated cDNA went through four rounds of PCR with nested alpha and beta constant-region primers together with the SP2 primer. TCRdb took the public reads, trimmed them with fastp at Q25, ran MiXCR for clone calling and kept in-frame beta chains. Entries that share a CDR3 protein sequence are merged under the most common genes and DNA. For this sample there are roughly 100,000 distinct CDR3 sequences; roughly 10% appear just once. More than 0.13% of the sample lies in the top ten. The material sequenced was naive CD4+ T cells from blood. Sample cell subset or site, as interpreted from the label and publication: naive T cells, CD45RA high CD27+. All receptors derive from a human donor in good health.

This clonotype was counted many times. This rearrangement joins TRBV7-2 to TRBJ2-2, with D tentatively TRBD2 (5 bases). Germline V CDR1 and CDR2: SGHTA, FQGNSA. The CDR3 contains 14 residues. The V end lost 0 bases, the J end lost 4 bases, and 6 bases lay between the germline ends. CDR3 in DNA: TGTGCCAGCAGCTTAGCTGCGGGCACCGGGGAGCTGTTTTTT. Translated, it gives CASSLAAGTGELFF.

This clonotype was seen a few times. The chain carries TRBV12-3 or TRBV12-4 and TRBJ2-5; tentative D call: TRBD2 (5 bases). This CDR3 spans 13 amino acids. V gave up 6 bases and J gave up 4 bases, with 12 bases separating them. CDR3 sequence reads: CASRGNEGETQYF. The CDR3 DNA reads as TGTGCCAGCAGGGGGAACGAGGGAGAGACCCAGTACTTC.

The V and J genes are TRBV29-1 and TRBJ2-3; either TRBD1 or TRBD2 may fit D (5 bases each). The V and J ends lost 6 bases and 0 bases respectively, with 16 bases between them. CDR1 and CDR2 (germline): SQVTM, ANQGSEA. The CDR3 runs to 15 residues. CDR3 sequence reads: CSVRRDQTSTDTQYF. The CDR3 DNA sequence: TGCAGCGTCCGCAGGGACCAGACGAGCACAGATACGCAGTATTTT.

This clonotype was seen a handful of times. V gene TRBV18 combines with J gene TRBJ1-5; TRBD1 matches 9 bases. This CDR3 comprises 16 residues. Germline CDR1 and CDR2: KGHSH and LQKENI. The V and J ends lost 3 bases and 6 bases, in that order; junction bases with no gene match: 9. The CDR3 protein is CASSPLAGQGVQPQHF. The CDR3 DNA reads as TGTGCCAGCTCACCCCTAGCGGGACAGGGAGTTCAGCCCCAGCATTTT.

The chain uses TRBV2 and TRBJ1-6, with unresolved D. Germline values: CDR1 SNHLY, CDR2 FYNNEI. V lost 5 bases and J lost 8, with 16 bases in between. This CDR3 is built from 15 residues. In DNA, the CDR3 is TGTGCCAGCAGTACCGGGCTACAAGGTTATTCACCCCTCCACTTT. Protein product: CASSTGLQGYSPLHF. The whole variable domain, filled in from reference TRBV2 and TRBJ1-6, reads EPEVTQTPSHQVTQMGQEVILRCVPISNHLYFYWYRQILGQKVEFLVSFYNNEISEKSEIFDDQFSVERPDGSNFTLKIRSTKLEDSAMYFCASSTGLQGYSPLHFGNGTRLTVT.

This clonotype occurred a few times. The rearrangement links TRBV12-3 or TRBV12-4 to TRBJ1-2; perhaps TRBD1 as D (6 bases). This CDR3 has 14 residues. Trimming left V 0 bases short and J 4 bases short, with 9 bases between. CDR3 sequence reads: CASSLATGLYGYTF. CDR3 bases: TGTGCCAGCAGTTTAGCGACAGGCCTCTATGGCTACACCTTC.

The sample holds a few counts of this clonotype. V and J are TRBV7-8 and TRBJ1-2; a weak D match, TRBD1 (5 bases). V gave up 1 base and J gave up 2 bases, with 8 bases separating them. CDR1 and CDR2 (germline): SGHVS, FQNEAQ. This CDR3 region has 14 residues. The CDR3 loop reads CASSLGGGNYGYTF. CDR3 nucleotides: TGTGCCAGCAGCTTAGGTGGGGGAAACTATGGCTACACCTTC.

This chain joins TRBV11-2 and TRBJ2-7; D gene unclear. Germline V gene data show CDR1 as SGHAT and CDR2 as FQNNGV. This CDR3 is 11 amino acids long. Deletions cut 6 bases from V and 6 bases from J, with 9 bases between. The CDR3, as DNA: TGTGCCAGCAGTAGAACGGTCGAGCAGTACTTC. This gives the protein CASSRTVEQYF.

The rearrangement links TRBV12-3 or TRBV12-4 to TRBJ2-1, with 7 bases matching TRBD1. The CDR3 is made up of 16 amino acids. Trimming removed 3 bases from V and 5 bases from J; junction bases left unmatched: 10. CDR3 in amino acids: CASSLETGRGDNEQFF. CDR3 sequence (DNA): TGTGCCAGCAGTTTGGAGACAGGGAGAGGAGACAATGAGCAGTTCTTC.

As for this clonotype: One junction end disagrees with the germline gene, perhaps due to a read error. The chain combines TRBV7-7 with TRBJ2-1; TRBD2 matches at 13 bases. The CDR3 contains 17 residues. CDR1 is SSHAT, CDR2 FNYEAQ, per germline (reference sequence). The DNA of the CDR3 is TGTGCTAGCAGCTCCGGACTAGCGGGAGTCTCGGGGTATGAGCAGTTCTTC. The encoded protein is CASSSGLAGVSGYEQFF. Full variable domain (rest looked up from reference TRBV7-7 and TRBJ2-1): GAGVSQSPRYKVTKRGQDVTLRCDPISSHATLYWYQQALGQGPEFLTYFNYEAQPDKSGLPSDRFSAERPEGSISTLTIQRTEQRDSAMYRCASSSGLAGVSGYEQFFGPGTRLTVL.

In this sample, this clonotype turned up many times. V and J are TRBV20-1 and TRBJ2-3; 7 positions match TRBD2. The CDR3 runs 14 residues. V was clipped by 2 bases and J by 4 bases; unmatched bases: 6. The germline CDR1 and CDR2 sequences are DFQATT and SNEGSKA (reference sequence). For the CDR3, the DNA is TGCAGTGCTAGATCCCAGCGGGGACCAGATACGCAGTATTTT. This gives the protein CSARSQRGPDTQYF.

This clonotype was observed many times. The chain is built from TRBV4-1 and TRBJ1-1; D not certain. The CDR3 loop spans 15 amino acids. The V end was cut by 3 bases, the J end by 0 bases, with 11 bases between. CDR1 is MGHRA and CDR2 is YSYEKL in the germline V gene. CDR3 region: CASSQSGSLNTEAFF. CDR3 DNA sequence: TGCGCCAGCAGCCAGAGTGGGTCCCTGAACACTGAAGCTTTCTTT.

This chain joins TRBV4-3 and TRBJ2-1, with 11 bases lining up with TRBD2. CDR1 and CDR2 (germline): LGHNA, YSLEER. With 0 bases clipped from V and 1 base from J, the junction kept 14 bases outside the gene matches. The CDR3 runs to 21 residues. In DNA form, the CDR3 reads TGCGCCAGCAGCCAAGATATTGGGACTAGCGGAGGCTTTAGTTCCTACAATGAGCAGTTCTTC. Its protein is CASSQDIGTSGGFSSYNEQFF.

This clonotype was detected ten times or more. CDR3 coding DNA: TGTGCCAGCAGCTTAACCCCACAGGGGAATGAAGCTTTCTTT. It codes for CASSLTPQGNEAFF. The chain has TRBV7-9 and TRBJ1-1; 7 nucleotides agree with TRBD1. The CDR3 runs to 14 residues. V lost 2 bases and J lost 7; bases outside the gene matches: 7. Germline V gene lookup returns CDR1 SEHNR and CDR2 FQNEAQ (reference sequence).

As DNA, the CDR3 is TGTGCCAGCAGAAGACTAGCGGGAAGTGGTCTTGCGGACGAGCAGTACTTC. Protein: CASRRLAGSGLADEQYF. The V gene is TRBV12-3 or TRBV12-4, the J gene TRBJ2-7, with TRBD2 matching over 11 bases. The CDR3 covers 17 residues. V shed 6 bases and J 5 bases; nucleotides not matched to a gene: 15.

V and J are TRBV18 and TRBJ2-1; tentative D call: TRBD2 (5 bases). The ends were cut back, 0 bases at V and 4 bases at J, with 13 bases in the middle. The length of the CDR3 is 16 residues. Germline CDR1 is KGHSH and CDR2 is LQKENI. This CDR3 is CASSPPSASTYNEQFF. DNA of the CDR3: TGTGCCAGCTCACCACCGAGCGCTAGCACATACAATGAGCAGTTCTTC.

There are many counts of this clonotype. The gene calls are TRBV18 and TRBJ2-7; 13 bases map to TRBD2. This CDR3 contains 17 residues. With 4 bases clipped from V and 0 bases from J, the junction kept 6 bases outside the gene matches. Germline loops: CDR1 KGHSH, CDR2 LQKENI. CDR3 amino acids: CASSRLTSGGSSYEQYF. CDR3 coding DNA: TGTGCCAGCTCACGACTGACTAGCGGGGGGAGCTCCTACGAGCAGTACTTC. Looking up the rest from reference TRBV18 and TRBJ2-7 gives the full variable domain: NAGVMQNPRHLVRRRGQEARLRCSPMKGHSHVYWYRQLPEEGLKFMVYLQKENIIDESGMPKERFSAEFPKEGPSILRIQQVVRGDSAAYFCASSRLTSGGSSYEQYFGPGTRLTVT.

This clonotype was counted at least ten times. The rearrangement links TRBV25-1 to TRBJ2-3; D gene uncertain. Looked up from germline, CDR1 is MGHDK and CDR2 is SYGVNS. V lost 3 bases to trimming and J lost 1 base, with 14 bases between them. This CDR3 contains 16 residues. CDR3: CASSESRALGTDTQYF. Written as DNA, the CDR3 is TGTGCCAGCAGTGAGAGTCGTGCTTTGGGCACAGATACGCAGTATTTT.

The gene calls are TRBV12-3 or TRBV12-4 and TRBJ1-5; tentatively, D is TRBD1 (6 bases). This CDR3 spans 13 amino acids. Trimming took 5 bases from V and 1 from J, leaving 6 bases between them. The DNA for the CDR3 is TGTGCCAGCAGTACAGGGAGCAATCAGCCCCAGCATTTT. This codes for CASSTGSNQPQHF.

The gene calls are TRBV11-3 and TRBJ1-2, with 7 bases identical to TRBD1. The CDR3 runs 16 residues. Germline V gene sequence: CDR1 SGHNT, CDR2 YENEEA. The V gene end was trimmed by 5 bases and the J gene end by 6 bases; junction bases not matched to a gene: 15. This CDR3 is CASSSGQEKGYDGYTF. The CDR3 DNA follows: TGTGCCAGCAGCAGCGGACAGGAGAAAGGGTACGATGGCTACACCTTC.

With regard to this clonotype: A read error is possible here, since a much larger clone lies one base away. The chain carries TRBV12-3 or TRBV12-4 and TRBJ1-5; no reliable D call. CDR3 length equals 13 residues. Trimming cost V 7 bases and J 7 bases, with 14 bases left between them. CDR3 sequence: CASTRTLKQPQHF. The CDR3 DNA follows: TGTGCCAGCACACGGACCCTCAAACAGCCCCAGCATTTT.

The genes are TRBV5-1 and TRBJ2-1; D not resolved. The CDR3 runs 12 residues. Germline lookup yields CDR1 SGHRS and CDR2 YFSETQ. With 0 bases removed from V and 8 bases from J, the gap between germline ends came to 6 bases. In DNA, the CDR3 is TGCGCCAGCAGCTTGGATTTCGATGAGCAGTTCTTC. Translating gives CASSLDFDEQFF.

J is TRBJ2-1 and V is TRBV30; TRBD1 might be the D (6 bases). Germline V gives CDR1 GTSNPN, CDR2 SVGIG (reference sequence). With 3 bases removed from V and 8 bases from J, the gap between germline ends came to 20 bases. The CDR3 loop spans 15 amino acids. The CDR3 coding sequence is TGTGCCTGGAGCGAACAGGGTGGGGGCCCTTATGAGCAGTTCTTC. It is translated as CAWSEQGGGPYEQFF. Drawing the rest from reference TRBV30 and TRBJ2-1, the complete variable domain is SQTIHQWPATLVQPVGSPLSLECTVEGTSNPNLYWYRQAAGRGLQLLFYSVGIGQISSEVPQNLSASRPQDRQFILSSKKLLLSDSGFYLCAWSEQGGGPYEQFFGPGTRLTVL.

V gene TRBV29-1 combines with J gene TRBJ2-7; D may correspond to TRBD1 or TRBD2 (6 bases each). Germline V gene sequence: CDR1 SQVTM, CDR2 ANQGSEA. Trimming shortened V by 1 base and J by 3 bases, and 10 bases separated the two germline ends. The CDR3 spans 13 residues. The chain's CDR3 is CSVEGRGYYEQYF. The CDR3 DNA reads as TGCAGCGTTGAAGGGAGGGGGTACTACGAGCAGTACTTC.

This clonotype was seen a few times. The rearrangement uses TRBV3-1 and TRBJ2-2; 14 bases fit TRBD2. Germline values: CDR1 LGHDT, CDR2 YNNKEL (reference sequence). CDR3 size: 20 residues. After removal of 1 base from V and 4 bases from J, the junction contained 11 bases not matched to a gene. CDR3 loop: CASSQGKTSGRAAGTGELFF. As DNA, the CDR3 is TGTGCCAGCAGCCAAGGGAAGACTAGCGGGAGGGCCGCGGGCACCGGGGAGCTGTTTTTT. The whole variable domain, remainder taken from reference TRBV3-1 and TRBJ2-2, is DTAVSQTPKYLVTQMGNDKSIKCEQNLGHDTMYWYKQDSKKFLKIMFSYNNKELIINETVPNRFSPKSPDKAHLNLHINSLELGDSAVYFCASSQGKTSGRAAGTGELFFGEGSRLTVL.

The rearrangement links TRBV7-9 to TRBJ1-2, with no clear D. The CDR3 totals 15 residues. Germline V gives CDR1 SEHNR, CDR2 FQNEAQ (reference sequence). The V end lost 5 bases, the J end lost 8 bases, and 21 bases lay between the germline ends. CDR3 residues: CASSLAEVGLDGYTF. The CDR3 DNA follows: TGTGCCAGCAGCCTTGCTGAAGTCGGCTTGGACGGCTACACCTTC.

This clonotype has ten or more counts. The chain links TRBV19 to TRBJ1-5, with 8 positions matching TRBD1. Trimming removed 9 bases from V and 1 base from J; junction bases left unmatched: 8. CDR1 and CDR2 (germline): LNHDA, SQIVND (reference sequence). The CDR3 is 15 amino acids. The CDR3 spells CASRVQGASNQPQHF. Written as DNA, the CDR3 is TGTGCCAGCCGCGTCCAGGGGGCGAGCAATCAGCCCCAGCATTTT.

The rearrangement joins TRBV27 to TRBJ1-2; D is perhaps TRBD1 (6 bases). This CDR3 has 18 residues. V lost 2 bases, J lost 0 bases, and 19 bases lay in between. From germline, CDR1 is MNHEY and CDR2 SMNVEV (reference sequence). The CDR3 region has the DNA TGTGCCAGCAGTTTAGGCAGGGGCCGCCTCTCCACTAACTATGGCTACACCTTC. It translates to CASSLGRGRLSTNYGYTF.

This clonotype was counted many times. The chain couples TRBV5-1 to TRBJ2-2; 11 nucleotides align to TRBD2. V lost 2 bases and J lost 4; bases outside the gene matches: 1. This CDR3 spans 15 amino acids. The V gene's germline CDR1 is SGHRS and CDR2 YFSETQ. The CDR3 sequence: CASSFGLAGTGELFF. The CDR3 coding sequence is TGCGCCAGCAGCTTCGGACTAGCGGGCACCGGGGAGCTGTTTTTT. The full variable domain, with the rest looked up from reference TRBV5-1 and TRBJ2-2, is KAGVTQTPRYLIKTRGQQVTLSCSPISGHRSVSWYQQTPGQGLQFLFEYFSETQRNKGNFPGRFSGRQFSNSRSEMNVSTLELGDSALYLCASSFGLAGTGELFFGEGSRLTVL.

This clonotype occurred many times. The chain uses TRBV11-3 and TRBJ2-4, with D maybe TRBD2 (7 bases). The germline V gene encodes CDR1 SGHNT and CDR2 YENEEA. The CDR3 has 15 amino acids. V was clipped by 1 base and J by 6 bases, with 13 bases between them. As DNA, the CDR3 is TGTGCCAGCAGCTTAGGCGGGGGCCCGGGAAACATTCAGTACTTC. Translation gives CASSLGGGPGNIQYF.

This clonotype has more than one count but fewer than ten. For the CDR3, the DNA is TGTGCCAGCAGCCCCACCGGCGGGGTAATCGGGGAGCTGTTTTTT. Amino acid sequence: CASSPTGGVIGELFF. The chain employs TRBV14 and TRBJ2-2; TRBD2 is a possible D gene (6 bases). Germline CDR1 and CDR2: SGHDN and FVKESK. V was shortened by 4 bases and J by 7 bases, with 16 bases between the two germline ends. The CDR3 has 15 amino acids.

V is TRBV30 and J is TRBJ2-1; TRBD1 or TRBD2 may be the D gene (5 bases each). Trimming pared 1 base from V and 0 bases from J, leaving 19 bases between. Germline V gene sequence: CDR1 GTSNPN, CDR2 SVGIG (reference sequence). The length of the CDR3 is 18 residues. For the CDR3, the DNA is TGTGCCTGGAGTGGATTCCCTCAATCAGGGAGCTCCTACAATGAGCAGTTCTTC. Translating gives CAWSGFPQSGSSYNEQFF.